This T cell receptor (beta chain) derives from a study of T cell responses to AZD1222 COVID-19 vaccine. Broader study findings: It should be noted that donors were predominantly white British and more often female, and clonal diversity was possibly underestimated. It was only a handful of AZD1222 recipients who were seropositive at baseline.

Assay: immunoSEQ multiplex PCR; the TCRdb copy retains only in-frame clones and omits some. The table has 100,000 to 150,000 clones, around 91% seen once. With respect to this clone: Its antigen is still unknown.

CDR3 length: 15 residues. Germline V gene data show CDR1 as MRHNA and CDR2 as SNTAGT. The J segment lost 4 bases and the V segment lost 5 bases, leaving 3 bases of the junction unmatched. The sequence came from an adult in good health. The chain couples TRBV6-4 to TRBJ2-2; 11 bases line up with TRBD1. The starting material was peripheral blood, obtained on day 0 of MenACWY control vaccination. The CDR3 DNA sequence: TGTGCCAGCAGTCCGGACAGGGGGCGCACCGGGGAGCTGTTTTTT. It is translated as CASSPDRGRTGELFF.